The TCR beta chain described here comes from a study of blood T cell repertoires in COVID-19. Study-level background: There were acute and convalescent COVID-19 samples, and they came from the United States, Italy and Spain. The analysed material was cDNA or gDNA that came from T cells, B-cell-depleted T cells, or PBMCs.

The data were produced by immunoSEQ multiplex PCR, yet TCRdb's version contains in-frame clones alone and is incomplete. Of over 350,000 clones detected, roughly 89% appear once; the ten largest clones hold about 4.5%. This CDR3 spans 13 amino acids. Trimming took off 5 bases at V and 8 bases at J, with 10 bases between the two ends. J is TRBJ1-6 and V is TRBV12-3 or TRBV12-4, with D possibly TRBD1 on 6 matching bases. Material for sequencing was peripheral blood. The clonotype comes from a woman aged 30 to 39 with acute or convalescent COVID-19. The CDR3 spells CASSTGKDSPLHF. CDR3 DNA: TGTGCCAGCAGTACAGGGAAGGATTCACCCCTCCACTTT.